This TCR beta chain was recovered during a study of cytomegalovirus exposure and HLA in healthy donors. It was with 60 Vbeta and 13 Jbeta primers that the PCR ran. Original analysis: Per a later analysis, the number of unique TCR beta chains was approximately 80 million, of which some 9.9 million were shared. Assay: immunoSEQ multiplex PCR; the TCRdb copy retains only in-frame clones and omits some. From that table come the V and J calls and clone size; the DNA was used to work out D and trimming. The sample shows just over 150,000 clones, 65% to 85% of them seen only once. Study-level findings and limits: In a later analysis, roughly 17,000 TCR beta sequences were associated with HLA alleles at 0.05 false discovery rate.

V was shortened by 0 bases and J by 5 bases, with 13 bases between the two germline ends. Germline CDR1 and CDR2: LNHNV and YYDKDF (reference sequence). The CDR3 has 15 amino acids. Concerning this clone: Antigen: not known.

V usage is TRBV15 and J usage is TRBJ1-1, with a weak D call TRBD1 (5 bases). The sequence was collected from a male donor in good health and CMV-seropositive. The sample taken for sequencing was PBMCs. The CDR3 DNA follows: TGTGCCACCAGCAGAGAAAAAGGGGTGGAGACTGAAGCTTTCTTT. It encodes CATSREKGVETEAFF.